These 19 T cell receptor beta chains came from one sample sequenced in a study of siplizumab effects on memory and regulatory T cells. The data were produced by immunoSEQ multiplex PCR, yet TCRdb's version contains in-frame clones alone and is incomplete. The sample lists about 63,000 clones, around four fifths occurring once. The sequencing input was memory CD4+ T cells sorted from blood. These receptors were taken from a human donor in good health.

V gene TRBV10-2 combines with J gene TRBJ2-5, with 13 bases lining up with TRBD2. The CDR3 contains 18 residues. Germline V CDR1 and CDR2: WSHSY, SAAADI. Unmatched junction bases numbered 13, after V lost 5 bases and J lost 4 bases. The CDR3 sequence is CASSRPGLAGDGVETQYF. Written as DNA, the CDR3 is TGCGCCAGCAGTCGTCCAGGACTAGCGGGAGACGGGGTAGAGACCCAGTACTTC.

This clone was counted once. The V gene is TRBV6-5, the J gene TRBJ1-1; D gene uncertain. This CDR3 has 15 amino acids. CDR1 is MNHEY and CDR2 is SVGAGI in the germline V gene. V was shortened by 0 bases and J by 5 bases, with 13 bases between the two germline ends. This CDR3 is CASSYSREVGTEAFF. CDR3 in DNA: TGTGCCAGCAGTTACTCGAGGGAGGTGGGTACTGAAGCTTTCTTT.

The genes are TRBV11-2 and TRBJ2-3; possibly TRBD1 or TRBD2 for D (5 bases each). Looked up from germline, CDR1 is SGHAT and CDR2 is FQNNGV. V dropped 3 bases and J dropped 4 bases, with 11 bases sitting between them. The CDR3 totals 14 residues. The CDR3 DNA follows: TGTGCCAGCAGCTTTATACGGGGCGCAGATACGCAGTATTTT. Translated, it gives CASSFIRGADTQYF.

V and J are TRBV9 and TRBJ1-2, with 7 bases identical to TRBD1. Germline V lookup: CDR1 SGDLS, CDR2 YYNGEE. The ends lost 4 bases at V and 7 bases at J; junction bases unmatched: 10. The CDR3 loop spans 14 amino acids. The chain's CDR3 is CASSPRQGSGGYTF. The CDR3 DNA sequence: TGTGCCAGCAGCCCCAGACAGGGTTCGGGTGGCTACACCTTC. The full variable domain, in which reference TRBV9 and TRBJ1-2 provide the parts outside the CDR3, is DSGVTQTPKHLITATGQRVTLRCSPRSGDLSVYWYQQSLDQGLQFLIQYYNGEERAKGNILERFSAQQFPDLHSELNLSSLELGDSALYFCASSPRQGSGGYTFGSGTRLTVV.

The chain carries TRBV5-6 and TRBJ2-5; TRBD2 is a possible D gene (6 bases). The germline V and J ends were trimmed by 0 bases and 4 bases, with 13 bases remaining between them. Germline V gene sequence: CDR1 SGHDT, CDR2 YYEEEE. This CDR3 is 15 amino acids long. CDR3 residues: CASSLESSGIETQYF. The CDR3 nucleotides read TGTGCCAGCAGCTTGGAGAGTAGCGGAATAGAGACCCAGTACTTC.

The V gene is TRBV5-1, the J gene TRBJ2-5; a possible D gene is TRBD1 (5 bases). V was pared by 2 bases and J by 2 bases, with 7 bases between. The CDR3 totals 13 residues. Germline lookup yields CDR1 SGHRS and CDR2 YFSETQ. The CDR3 is CASSFTGQETQYF. The CDR3 nucleotides are TGCGCCAGCAGCTTTACAGGTCAAGAGACCCAGTACTTC.

The CDR3, as DNA: TGTGCCAGCAGCTCGGGACTCAACACAGATACGCAGTATTTT. It codes for CASSSGLNTDTQYF. This sequence joins TRBV7-9 and TRBJ2-3, with D perhaps matching TRBD2 (6 bases). Trimming took 4 bases from V and 2 from J, leaving 10 bases between them. Germline lookup yields CDR1 SEHNR and CDR2 FQNEAQ (reference sequence). CDR3 length: 14 amino acids.

The chain uses TRBV10-3 and TRBJ2-7; D possibly corresponds to TRBD1 (5 bases). Trimming left V 3 bases short and J 3 bases short, with 9 bases between. The germline V gene has CDR1 ENHRY and CDR2 SYGVKD. CDR3 length: 13 residues. CDR3 sequence (DNA): TGTGCCATCAGTGACGCGACAGTCTACGAGCAGTACTTC. Translation: CAISDATVYEQYF.

The count of this clone is one. The chain recombines TRBV2 with TRBJ2-2, with a weak D call TRBD1 (6 bases). Germline V CDR1 and CDR2: SNHLY, FYNNEI. The germline V and J ends were trimmed by 4 bases and 5 bases, with 11 bases remaining between them. This CDR3 contains 14 residues. CDR3 DNA sequence: TGTGCCAGCAGTGTGGGCAGGGGAACCGGGGAGCTGTTTTTT. Its protein product is CASSVGRGTGELFF.

The V call is TRBV5-6, the J call TRBJ1-2; 9 bases are a match to TRBD1. There are 14 residues in the CDR3. V lost 2 bases, J lost 2 bases, and 1 base stayed unmatched. Per germline, CDR1 SGHDT and CDR2 YYEEEE. CDR3 DNA sequence: TGTGCCAGCAGCTTCGACAGGGGGAACTATGGCTACACCTTC. Its protein is CASSFDRGNYGYTF.

This clone turned up a few times. This rearrangement joins TRBV2 to TRBJ1-3, with D unresolved. Trimming left V 2 bases short and J 0 bases short, with 14 bases between. Germline values: CDR1 SNHLY, CDR2 FYNNEI. This CDR3 spans 17 amino acids. CDR3 in amino acids: CASSESLSRLSGNTIYF. DNA of the CDR3: TGTGCCAGCAGTGAAAGCCTCTCACGGCTCTCTGGAAACACCATATATTTT.

The chain has TRBV5-6 and TRBJ1-5; tentatively, D is TRBD1 (5 bases). The CDR3 has 15 residues. Deletions cut 4 bases from V and 4 bases from J, with 15 bases between. Germline CDR1 SGHDT, CDR2 YYEEEE. The CDR3 sequence is CASSTRRGRNQPQHF. CDR3 in DNA: TGTGCCAGCAGCACTCGGAGGGGACGAAATCAGCCCCAGCATTTT.

The chain joins TRBV11-2 to TRBJ1-6; D is ambiguous. From germline, CDR1 is SGHAT and CDR2 FQNNGV. The CDR3 extends over 13 amino acids. Trimming left V 5 bases short and J 4 bases short, with 6 bases between. The CDR3 DNA reads as TGTGCCAGCAGCGAACTGTATAATTCACCCCTCCACTTT. It yields the protein CASSELYNSPLHF.

CDR3 in amino acids: CASSPYPPEGVVSYEQYF. CDR3 DNA sequence: TGTGCCAGCAGCCCATACCCACCCGAGGGGGTTGTCTCTTACGAGCAGTACTTC. The chain joins TRBV11-2 to TRBJ2-7; tentative D call: TRBD1 (6 bases). The CDR3 is 18 amino acids. Germline CDR1 and CDR2: SGHAT and FQNNGV. The V end lost 5 bases, the J end lost 4 bases, and 27 bases lay between the germline ends.

V usage is TRBV27 and J usage is TRBJ2-1, with D possibly being TRBD2 (7 bases). The CDR3 runs to 15 residues. Germline V gives CDR1 MNHEY, CDR2 SMNVEV (reference sequence). V lost 2 bases, J lost 9 bases, and 17 bases lay in between. CDR3 bases: TGTGCCAGCAGTTTAAATGGGGGGGCGGTTGGTGAGCAGTTCTTC. Its protein product is CASSLNGGAVGEQFF.

In this sample, this clone turned up once. This chain connects TRBV4-2 to TRBJ2-4; unclear D gene. CDR3 size: 13 residues. V dropped 0 bases and J dropped 5 bases, with 5 bases sitting between them. Germline assignment: CDR1 LGHNA and CDR2 YNFKEQ. CDR3 nucleotides: TGTGCCAGCAGCCAAGATGCGGAAAACATTCAGTACTTC. Its protein product is CASSQDAENIQYF.

The chain couples TRBV28 to TRBJ1-5, with a weak D call TRBD1 (5 bases). The CDR3 is 15 residues long. V gave up 6 bases and J gave up 10 bases, with 22 bases separating them. Germline lookup yields CDR1 MDHEN and CDR2 SYDVKM. CDR3 in amino acids: CASRGFRGDDFPQHF. The DNA for the CDR3 is TGTGCCAGCAGGGGCTTTAGGGGCGATGATTTTCCCCAGCATTTT.

The rearrangement uses TRBV7-9 and TRBJ1-4; 10 positions match TRBD1. The V gene's germline CDR1 is SEHNR and CDR2 FQNEAQ (reference sequence). This CDR3 has 16 amino acids. J gave up 5 bases and V 6 bases, and 9 bases lay outside the gene matches. CDR3 amino acids: CASRPTGGAGNEKLFF. The DNA for the CDR3 is TGTGCCAGCAGACCGACAGGGGGCGCCGGGAATGAAAAACTGTTTTTT.

This chain links TRBV6-5 with TRBJ2-2; the match to TRBD2 covers 12 bases. CDR1 is MNHEY and CDR2 is SVGAGI in the germline V gene. The length of the CDR3 is 15 residues. Trimming cost V 8 bases and J 2 bases; bases outside gene matches: 3. The CDR3 nucleotides read TGTGCCAGCCGAGGACTAGCGGGAAACACCGGGGAGCTGTTTTTT. This sequence encodes CASRGLAGNTGELFF.